This is a list of T cell receptor beta chains from one sample in a study of beta chain features in type 1 diabetes. TCRdb's table, derived via immunoSEQ multiplex PCR, lists solely in-frame clones and lacks some. The table has hundreds of thousands of clones, 13% seen once; the top ten hold 0.022%. The sample was naive CD4+ T cells from blood. These TCRs come from a man younger than 30 with type 1 diabetes. Both conserved end residues are part of each CDR3. D genes are given only for firm matches. Rows may omit the clone size; those that give it use once, few, many or a size class.

TRBD1 - TRBJ2-1 TRBV2 TGTGCCAGCAGCTTTGACAGGGCGATTGAGCAGTTCTTC CASSFDRAIEQFF
TRBD1 few TRBJ2-1 TRBV5-4 TGTGCCAGCAGCCCAAGTGGGGACAGTAACAATGAGCAGTTCTTC CASSPSGDSNNEQFF
- - TRBJ2-5 TRBV29-1 TGCAGCGTCGATGACAGACAAGAGACCCAGTACTTC CSVDDRQETQYF
TRBD1 few TRBJ2-7 TRBV5-1 TGCGCCAGCAGCTTGCGGACAGGGCCGCAGACTACCGAGCAGTACTTC CASSLRTGPQTTEQYF
- few TRBJ2-6 TRBV14 TGTGCCAGCAGCCTTATACAGGGAAGTGGGGCCAACGTCCTGACTTTC CASSLIQGSGANVLTF
TRBD1 - TRBJ1-5 TRBV7-2 TGTGCCAGCAGCACCGGACAGGGACATCAGCCCCAGCATTTT CASSTGQGHQPQHF
TRBD2 - TRBJ2-1 TRBV2 TGTGCCAGCGAGTTACTAGCGGGGGGATTCGGGGAGCAGTTCTTC CASELLAGGFGEQFF
- once TRBJ2-7 TRBV2 TGTGCCAGCGCCCGATCCTCCTACGAGCAGTACTTC CASARSSYEQYF
- few TRBJ1-2 TRBV7-9 TGTGCCAGCAGCTTTCAGGGGAACGATGGCTACACCTTC CASSFQGNDGYTF
- few TRBJ2-1 TRBV6-4 TGTGCCAGCAGTGACTCGTCGCGGGAGCAGTTCTTC CASSDSSREQFF
TRBD1 - TRBJ1-6 TRBV5-1 TGCGCCAGCCGGGACAGGGTACAGTCACCCCTCCACTTT CASRDRVQSPLHF
- - TRBJ1-2 TRBV9 TGTGCCAGCAGCGTAGAGAGGGGGAACTATGGCTACACCTTC CASSVERGNYGYTF
- - TRBJ2-7 TRBV4-2 TGTGCCAGCAGCCAAGATTGGGGGACACAAGACATCTACGAGCAGTACTTC CASSQDWGTQDIYEQYF
- - TRBJ2-5 TRBV15 TGTGCCACCAGCAGGAGTGGAGAAGGGCAGTACTTC CATSRSGEGQYF
- - TRBJ1-1 TRBV9 TGTGCCAGCAGCGTACAAGTGGAACCGAGCACTGAAGCTTTCTTT CASSVQVEPSTEAFF
- few TRBJ1-4 TRBV30 TGTGCCTGGAGTGGCCCCCGAATAGGGCCGGGAAAACTGTTTTTT CAWSGPRIGPGKLFF
- - TRBJ2-3 TRBV19 TGTGCCAGTAGTATCCAGGGTATGGAAGATACGCAGTATTTT CASSIQGMEDTQYF
TRBD1 - TRBJ1-1 TRBV29-1 TGCAGCGTGGGACTATTCCGGGACAGGGGCTCGAACACTGAAGCTTTCTTT CSVGLFRDRGSNTEAFF
- - TRBJ1-2 TRBV30 TGTGCCTGGGGAATAACTAACTATGGCTACACCTTC CAWGITNYGYTF
TRBD2 few TRBJ2-1 TRBV7-8 TGTGCCAGCAGCTTCGGGCTAGCGGAGGGTGAGCAGTTCTTC CASSFGLAEGEQFF
- - TRBJ1-3 TRBV30 TGTGCCTGGAGTGTACAGGGAAACATATATTTT CAWSVQGNIYF
- - TRBJ2-3 TRBV5-4 TGTGCCAGCAGCCTACCCCTCACAGATACGCAGTATTTT CASSLPLTDTQYF
TRBD1 few TRBJ2-2 TRBV13 TGTGCCAGCAGCTCTTCAGGACAGGGGGCCTCCGGGGAGCTGTTTTTT CASSSSGQGASGELFF
- few TRBJ2-5 TRBV9 TGTGCCAGCAGCGTAGCCCCAACAGTATCCGAGACCCAGTACTTC CASSVAPTVSETQYF
- few TRBJ2-7 TRBV4-2 TGTGCCAGCAGCCAAGCGAGAGGGGGATCCTACGAGCAGTACTTC CASSQARGGSYEQYF
- - TRBJ2-3 TRBV27 TGTGCCAGCAGCCCATATGGGGGTCGTCAGGGAAGAGGCACAGATACGCAGTATTTT CASSPYGGRQGRGTDTQYF
- - TRBJ2-5 TRBV10-3 TGTGCCATCAGTGATGGAGAAGAGACCCAGTACTTC CAISDGEETQYF
TRBD1 few TRBJ2-2 TRBV18 TGTGCCAGCTCCCTCGCTGGGACAGAAGCCGGGGAGCTGTTTTTT CASSLAGTEAGELFF
- few TRBJ2-7 TRBV14 TGTGCCAGCAGCCAAGATCGGGGGTCGGGGGAGCAGTACTTC CASSQDRGSGEQYF
- few TRBJ1-1 TRBV11-3 TGTGCCAGCAGCAGCGACTGGGGGAACACTGAAGCTTTCTTT CASSSDWGNTEAFF
- few TRBJ2-3 TRBV29-1 TGCAGCATTCAGGGGTTAATGGGGACAGATACGCAGTATTTT CSIQGLMGTDTQYF
- few TRBJ1-2 TRBV9 TGTGCCAGCAGCGTAGGACCGGAGGGCTACACCTTC CASSVGPEGYTF
- few TRBJ1-1 TRBV6-5 TGTGCCAGCAGTTACTCGAGGAGGCAGGGAGCTGAAGCTTTCTTT CASSYSRRQGAEAFF
TRBD2 few TRBJ2-2 TRBV30 TGTGCCTGGAGTGCCGGACTAGCGGGGGGCACCGGGGAGCTGTTTTTT CAWSAGLAGGTGELFF
TRBD2 few TRBJ2-3 TRBV30 TGTGCCTGGAGTGGTGAGACTAGCGGGGTCACAGATACGCAGTATTTT CAWSGETSGVTDTQYF
TRBD2 few TRBJ2-3 TRBV7-6 TGTGCCAGCAGCTTAGGGGCTAGCGGGGGGCCATTCGGGGATACGCAGTATTTT CASSLGASGGPFGDTQYF